What follows are 3 T cell receptor beta chains derived from one specimen sequenced in a study of response to subunit inactivated influenza vaccine. Each CDR3 protein is one row after TCRdb ran MiXCR on the RT-PCR reads. In the table there are 650,000 or so distinct CDR3 sequences, 12% to 15% of which are singletons. Sequences were derived from PBMCs from blood, sampled less than 15 days before vaccination. Receptors were obtained from a man aged 50-60 years who received an inactivated influenza vaccine.

The rearrangement links TRBV5-1 to TRBJ2-2, with 11 bases that match TRBD2. Trimming at V came to 4 bases and at J to 8 bases, leaving 7 bases not matched to a gene. The CDR3 is made up of 15 amino acids. Germline V gene data show CDR1 as SGHRS and CDR2 as YFSETQ. CDR3 nucleotide sequence: TGCGCCAGCAGCCCCCTGACTAGCGGGGAAGGGGAGCTGTTTTTT. This codes for CASSPLTSGEGELFF.

The V call is TRBV4-1, the J call TRBJ1-4, with D possibly TRBD1 on 5 matching bases. The V and J ends lost 4 bases and 5 bases respectively, with 20 bases between them. The CDR3 loop spans 17 amino acids. Per the germline V gene, CDR1 is MGHRA and CDR2 is YSYEKL. CDR3 sequence reads: CASSRLSARGRNEKLFF. Written as DNA, the CDR3 is TGCGCCAGCAGCCGACTATCGGCCCGGGGCCGGAATGAAAAACTGTTTTTT.

This clonotype has only a few counts. The V gene is TRBV15, the J gene TRBJ2-1; the D is unclear. Trimming left V 0 bases short and J 9 bases short, with 9 bases between. The CDR3 consists of 13 residues. Germline values: CDR1 LNHNV, CDR2 YYDKDF (reference sequence). For the CDR3, the DNA is TGTGCCACCAGCAGAGATCTGGGCGGTGAGCAGTTCTTC. This gives the protein CATSRDLGGEQFF.